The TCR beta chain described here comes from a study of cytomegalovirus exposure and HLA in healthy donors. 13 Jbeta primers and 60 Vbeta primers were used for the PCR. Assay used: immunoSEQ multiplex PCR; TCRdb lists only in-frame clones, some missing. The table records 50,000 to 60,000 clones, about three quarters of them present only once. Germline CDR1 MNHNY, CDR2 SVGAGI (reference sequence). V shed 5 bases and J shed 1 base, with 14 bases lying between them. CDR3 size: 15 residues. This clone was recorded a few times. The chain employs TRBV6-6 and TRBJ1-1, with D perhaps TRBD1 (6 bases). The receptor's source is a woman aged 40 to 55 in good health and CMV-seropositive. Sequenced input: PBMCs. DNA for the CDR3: TGTGCCAGCAGTGCTCTACAGGGTTCGAACACTGAAGCTTTCTTT. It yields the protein CASSALQGSNTEAFF.